The rows below give T cell receptor beta chains drawn from one sample of a study of blood T cells in healthy people across ages. Each CDR3 protein gets one entry after TCRdb re-called the 5' RACE reads with MiXCR. The table has about 640,000 distinct CDR3 sequences, around 31% seen once. The sequenced material came from blood. All receptors come from a woman aged 80 or older in good health. CDR3s include the opening cysteine and the closing phenylalanine or tryptophan. A D gene is named only where the DNA matches it firmly. Clone size appears in some rows only: once, few, many, or a class for an expanded clone.

TRBD1	NA	TRBV3-1	TRBJ1-5	CASSQGQLMQHF	TGTGCCAGCAGCCAGGGACAGCTAATGCAGCATTTT
NA	NA	TRBV12-3/TRBV12-4	TRBJ2-3	CASSLTGVGADAEYF	TGTGCCAGCAGTTTAACGGGAGTGGGAGCAGATGCGGAGTATTTT
NA	NA	TRBV5-1	TRBJ2-7	CASTRRSNEQYF	TGCGCCAGCACGAGACGGAGTAACGAGCAGTACTTC
NA	many	TRBV6-2/TRBV6-3	TRBJ2-3	CASSYTRGNTQYF	TGTGCCAGCAGTTACACCAGAGGGAATACGCAGTATTTT
NA	NA	TRBV20-1	TRBJ1-5	CSASPGANNQPQHF	TGCAGTGCTTCCCCGGGGGCCAACAATCAGCCCCAGCATTTT
TRBD1	NA	TRBV5-6	TRBJ1-4	CASSVLTGAHNGKLFF	TGTGCCAGCAGCGTACTAACAGGGGCGCATAATGGAAAACTGTTTTTT
TRBD1	many	TRBV29-1	TRBJ2-3	CSAIQGFSTDTQYF	TGCAGCGCTATACAGGGGTTTAGCACAGATACGCAGTATTTT
NA	few	TRBV5-6	TRBJ1-1	CASSFMPLSDTEAFF	TGTGCCAGCAGCTTCATGCCCTTATCAGACACTGAAGCTTTCTTT
NA	many	TRBV3-1	TRBJ1-2	CASSRAGVGYTF	TGTGCCAGCAGCCGAGCAGGGGTCGGCTACACCTTC
TRBD2	many	TRBV19	TRBJ2-1	CASSPSGSSYNEQFF	TGTGCCAGTAGTCCTAGCGGGAGCTCCTACAATGAGCAGTTCTTC
NA	many	TRBV4-3	TRBJ2-1	CASSQGSWGEQFF	TGCGCCAGCAGCCAAGGTAGCTGGGGAGAGCAGTTCTTC
NA	NA	TRBV20-1	TRBJ1-5	CSAPQGPGDQPQHF	TGCAGTGCTCCTCAGGGTCCTGGGGATCAGCCCCAGCATTTT
NA	many	TRBV5-1	TRBJ2-1	CASSLSTGLSYNEQFF	TGCGCCAGCAGCTTAAGTACAGGCCTCTCCTACAATGAGCAGTTCTTC
TRBD2	many	TRBV29-1	TRBJ2-1	CSLTREGSDEQFF	TGCAGCCTAACTAGGGAGGGGTCGGATGAGCAGTTCTTC
NA	NA	TRBV10-3	TRBJ1-5	CAISETNGGLGPQHF	TGTGCCATCAGTGAGACGAACGGGGGACTGGGGCCCCAGCATTTT
TRBD2	NA	TRBV6-1	TRBJ2-3	CASKGGIAGGTDAQYF	TGTGCCAGCAAAGGGGGTATAGCGGGGGGAACAGATGCGCAGTATTTT
NA	NA	TRBV4-2	TRBJ2-7	CASSQVAGNSYEQYF	TGTGCCAGCAGCCAAGTCGCAGGCAACTCCTACGAGCAGTACTTC
TRBD2	few	TRBV6-6	TRBJ2-1	CASSYSPGRDGQFF	TGTGCCAGCAGTTATTCCCCGGGGAGGGATGGGCAGTTCTTC
NA	many	TRBV9	TRBJ2-3	CASSSLRGVTDTQYF	TGTGCCAGCAGCAGCCTAAGGGGTGTCACAGATACGCAGTATTTT
TRBD1	NA	TRBV6-5	TRBJ2-2	CASTDRDGGELFF	TGTGCCAGTACAGACAGGGATGGCGGGGAGCTGTTTTTT
NA	many	TRBV27	TRBJ2-1	CASSLYNYNEQFF	TGTGCCAGCAGTTTATACAACTACAATGAGCAGTTCTTC
TRBD1	NA	TRBV6-1	TRBJ1-1	CASHRGEDTEAFF	TGTGCCAGCCACAGGGGAGAGGACACTGAAGCTTTCTTT
NA	many	TRBV10-3	TRBJ2-3	CAIGAGAYTDTQYF	TGTGCCATCGGGGCGGGGGCCTACACAGATACGCAGTATTTT
NA	once	TRBV7-9	TRBJ2-5	CAGGGHTSKTTQYF	TGTGCCGGCGGTGGTCACACCTCCAAGACGACCCAGTACTTC
NA	NA	TRBV30	TRBJ1-2	CAWSPGTSYGYTF	TGTGCCTGGAGTCCCGGGACAAGCTATGGCTACACCTTC
TRBD1	many	TRBV7-9	TRBJ2-7	CASSSQTGGIIHEQYF	TGTGCCAGCAGCTCCCAAACAGGGGGCATCATCCACGAGCAGTACTTC
NA	many	TRBV6-2/TRBV6-3	TRBJ2-7	CASRTTPYEQYF	TGTGCCAGCAGAACGACCCCCTACGAGCAGTACTTC
TRBD1	few	TRBV6-5	TRBJ1-1	CASHQGVSEAFF	TGTGCCAGCCATCAGGGGGTGTCTGAAGCTTTCTTT
NA	NA	TRBV9	TRBJ2-3	CASRQDTGTQYF	TGTGCCAGCAGACAGGACACAGGCACGCAGTATTTT
NA	few	TRBV11-1	TRBJ1-2	CASSFTGTLGGSGYTF	TGTGCCAGCAGCTTTACAGGGACGTTGGGGGGGAGCGGCTACACCTTC
TRBD1	many	TRBV7-9	TRBJ2-1	CASSSGTGHNEQFF	TGTGCCAGCAGCTCCGGGACAGGGCACAATGAGCAGTTCTTC
TRBD2	many	TRBV9	TRBJ2-5	CASSVWGGQETQYF	TGTGCCAGCAGCGTTTGGGGGGGCCAAGAGACCCAGTACTTC
NA	few	TRBV5-1	TRBJ1-2	CASSLGPEGPCTF	TGCGCCAGCAGCTTGGGGCCCGAGGGCCCTTGCACCTTC
NA	many	TRBV20-1	TRBJ2-7	CSARDLKEGPYEQYF	TGCAGTGCTAGAGATTTGAAGGAAGGTCCCTACGAGCAGTACTTC
TRBD1	many	TRBV30	TRBJ2-3	CAWTGTGGDTQYF	TGTGCCTGGACCGGGACAGGGGGAGATACGCAGTATTTT
NA	NA	TRBV7-9	TRBJ2-5	CASSLSEYQETQYF	TGTGCCAGCAGCTTAAGCGAGTACCAAGAGACCCAGTACTTC
NA	NA	TRBV20-1	TRBJ2-5	CSASWAGIQETQYF	TGCAGTGCTAGTTGGGCCGGGATCCAAGAGACCCAGTACTTC
TRBD1	NA	TRBV11-2	TRBJ1-1	CASSLRTGANTEAFF	TGTGCCAGCAGCCTACGGACAGGGGCCAACACTGAAGCTTTCTTT
TRBD2	many	TRBV20-1	TRBJ2-7	CSAIRLAVPSYEQYF	TGCAGTGCAATTCGACTAGCCGTCCCCTCCTACGAGCAGTACTTC
TRBD1	many	TRBV6-1	TRBJ2-7	CASIKTRQGWSYEQYF	TGTGCCAGCATAAAGACGCGACAGGGGTGGTCCTACGAGCAGTACTTC
NA	few	TRBV28	TRBJ1-1	CASSSAGARTTEAFF	TGTGCCAGCAGTTCAGCGGGGGCCCGGACCACTGAAGCTTTCTTT
NA	many	TRBV28	TRBJ2-1	CASSSSSGRGNEQFF	TGTGCCAGCAGTTCCTCCTCGGGCAGGGGCAATGAGCAGTTCTTC
TRBD2	NA	TRBV20-1	TRBJ2-7	CSARDPLLSGGAFYEQYF	TGCAGTGCTAGAGATCCCCTACTTAGCGGGGGGGCCTTCTACGAGCAGTACTTC
NA	many	TRBV29-1	TRBJ2-1	CSGAGARSNEQFF	TGCAGCGGAGCGGGTGCCAGGAGCAATGAGCAGTTCTTC
NA	many	TRBV5-1	TRBJ1-2	CASSLGFYNYGYTF	TGCGCCAGCAGCTTGGGGTTCTATAACTATGGCTACACCTTC
TRBD1	few	TRBV27	TRBJ1-1	CASSPLGTGINTEAFF	TGTGCCAGCAGTCCGCTGGGGACAGGGATAAACACTGAAGCTTTCTTT
TRBD1	NA	TRBV7-2	TRBJ1-4	CASSPQMQGGNEKLFF	TGTGCCAGCAGCCCTCAAATGCAGGGGGGAAATGAAAAACTGTTTTTT
TRBD2	NA	TRBV12-3/TRBV12-4	TRBJ2-3	CASRRRGVDTDTQYF	TGTGCCAGCAGACGACGGGGGGTTGACACAGATACGCAGTATTTT